In this sample, the clone carrying this T cell receptor beta chain turned up once. This record belongs to a study of blood T cell repertoires in COVID-19. The CDR3 consists of 13 residues. Trimming took off 4 bases at V and 2 bases at J, with 10 bases between the two ends. CDR1 is SGHRS, CDR2 YFSETQ, per germline. Source study methods: Estimation of nucleated cell counts was performed using reference gene primer amplification. Data came from immunoSEQ multiplex PCR; TCRdb stores just in-frame clones and leaves some out. D and trimming were read from the DNA, whereas the V and J calls and clone size are those reported in that table. The data contain roughly 160,000 clones, around four fifths of them singletons.

J is TRBJ2-7 and V is TRBV5-1, with unresolved D. This receptor was obtained from a woman between 70 and 85 years old who had recovered from COVID-19. Specimen: peripheral blood. In DNA, the CDR3 is TGCGCCAGCAGCCCGTGGGCAACCTACGAGCAGTACTTC. Encoded protein: CASSPWATYEQYF.